Following are 25 T cell receptor beta chains from one sample sequenced in a study of blood T cells in healthy people across ages. Using a J-beta primer mix together with a sample-barcoded 5' primer, a second PCR was run for roughly 6 to 12 cycles. TCRdb re-called the 5' RACE reads with MiXCR, one entry per CDR3 protein. The repertoire holds 650,000 or so distinct CDR3 sequences, roughly half seen once, with roughly 14% in the top ten. Sequencing was performed on blood. Every receptor here comes from a woman of 80 years or more in good health.

This clonotype was counted a few times. The gene calls are TRBV29-1 and TRBJ2-7, with D uncertain. The CDR3 loop spans 12 amino acids. CDR1 and CDR2 from the germline V gene are SQVTM and ANQGSEA. Trimming left V 4 bases short and J 3 bases short, with 10 bases between. CDR3 bases: TGCAGCGTTGTACAGTGGGGCTACGAGCAGTACTTC. Protein product: CSVVQWGYEQYF.

This clonotype was counted a single time. The rearrangement joins TRBV29-1 to TRBJ1-2; D gene unclear. The CDR3 is made up of 12 amino acids. Germline CDR1 reads SQVTM; CDR2 reads ANQGSEA. V shed 3 bases and J shed 7 bases, with 12 bases lying between them. CDR3 loop: CSVETLRSGYTF. DNA of the CDR3: TGCAGCGTTGAGACTCTCAGAAGTGGCTACACCTTC.

This clonotype was detected many times. This chain joins TRBV20-1 and TRBJ2-5, with unresolved D. V was cut by 0 bases and J by 5 bases, with 10 bases left in between. The V gene's germline CDR1 is DFQATT and CDR2 SNEGSKA (reference sequence). The CDR3 is 13 amino acids. CDR3 sequence: CSARDLVDETQYF. The CDR3 DNA reads as TGCAGTGCTAGAGATTTGGTGGACGAGACCCAGTACTTC.

The DNA of the CDR3 is TGTGCCACCGGGCGGTTTTCCAATGAGCAGTTCTTC. Translation: CATGRFSNEQFF. The V and J genes are TRBV15 and TRBJ2-1; D call uncertain. CDR1 and CDR2 (germline): LNHNV, YYDKDF (reference sequence). The germline V and J ends were trimmed by 8 bases and 6 bases, with 11 bases remaining between them. The CDR3 sequence is 12 residues long.

The chain recombines TRBV12-3 or TRBV12-4 with TRBJ1-4, with D uncertain. Trimming left V 11 bases short and J 8 bases short, with 12 bases between. CDR3 length equals 11 residues. CDR3 sequence (DNA): TGTGCCGGCTACGACGGGGAAAAACTGTTTTTT. Its translation is CAGYDGEKLFF.

V gene TRBV15 combines with J gene TRBJ2-1, with 8 positions matching TRBD2. The CDR3 totals 16 residues. The ends lost 3 bases at V and 5 bases at J; junction bases unmatched: 9. Germline V CDR1 and CDR2: LNHNV, YYDKDF (reference sequence). The CDR3 nucleotides are TGTGCCACCAGCAGGACCCTCGGGACTAGACACAATGAGCAGTTCTTC. This translates into CATSRTLGTRHNEQFF. The full variable domain, with the rest looked up from reference TRBV15 and TRBJ2-1, is DAMVIQNPRYQVTQFGKPVTLSCSQTLNHNVMYWYQQKSSQAPKLLFHYYDKDFNNEADTPDNFQSRRPNTSFCFLDIRSPGLGDTAMYLCATSRTLGTRHNEQFFGPGTRLTVL.

CDR3 in amino acids: CASRPDGDNEQFF. CDR3 DNA: TGCGCCAGCAGACCAGACGGGGACAATGAGCAGTTCTTC. The V and J genes are TRBV10-1 and TRBJ2-1, with D perhaps matching TRBD2 (5 bases). Germline V lookup: CDR1 WNHNN, CDR2 SYGVQD (reference sequence). Trimming left V 6 bases short and J 5 bases short, with 11 bases between. The CDR3 spans 13 residues.

The V call is TRBV20-1, the J call TRBJ2-7; TRBD2 aligns across 15 bases. The CDR3 is 13 residues long. V shed 5 bases, J shed 6 bases, and the junction held 2 bases outside the gene matches. Germline CDR1 DFQATT, CDR2 SNEGSKA (reference sequence). As DNA, the CDR3 is TGCAGTGCTGGGGGACTAGCGGGAGGCGAGCAGTACTTC. Encoded protein: CSAGGLAGGEQYF.

This clonotype was seen at least ten times. This chain connects TRBV7-3 to TRBJ1-1; unclear D gene. V gave up 2 bases and J gave up 0 bases, with 7 bases separating them. The CDR3 consists of 14 residues. Per germline, CDR1 SGHTA and CDR2 FQGTGA. As DNA, the CDR3 is TGTGCCAGCAGCTTAGACACCATGAACACTGAAGCTTTCTTT. Its protein is CASSLDTMNTEAFF.

To note about this clonotype: One base away lies a much larger clone, so this may be a sequencing read error. V and J are TRBV6-2 or TRBV6-3 and TRBJ2-7; 7 bases line up with TRBD1. This CDR3 has 15 residues. In germline, CDR1 is MNHEY, CDR2 SVGEGT. Here the CDR3 reads CAGSYSTGEWYEQYF. The CDR3 DNA sequence: TGTGCCGGCAGTTATTCAACAGGGGAATGGTACGAGCAGTACTTC.

This clonotype has ten or more counts. The DNA of the CDR3 is TGCGCCAGCAGCGCGACGGGAGGGACATACAATGAGCAGTTCTTC. It is translated as CASSATGGTYNEQFF. The V gene is TRBV5-1, the J gene TRBJ2-1, with 8 bases lining up with TRBD2. The V segment lost 4 bases and the J segment 4 bases; nucleotides outside the gene matches: 7. This CDR3 contains 15 residues. Germline CDR1 is SGHRS and CDR2 is YFSETQ. Looking up the rest from reference TRBV5-1 and TRBJ2-1 gives the full variable domain: KAGVTQTPRYLIKTRGQQVTLSCSPISGHRSVSWYQQTPGQGLQFLFEYFSETQRNKGNFPGRFSGRQFSNSRSEMNVSTLELGDSALYLCASSATGGTYNEQFFGPGTRLTVL.

This clonotype was seen many times. The chain has TRBV5-1 and TRBJ1-2; the D gene is possibly TRBD1 (5 bases). The germline V gene encodes CDR1 SGHRS and CDR2 YFSETQ. CDR3 length: 15 residues. The V gene lost 0 bases and the J gene lost 7 bases, with 16 bases spanning the gap. The CDR3 reads CASSLAFGGGAGYTF. The CDR3 coding sequence is TGCGCCAGCAGCTTGGCCTTTGGGGGTGGAGCTGGCTACACCTTC.

This chain links TRBV4-3 with TRBJ2-7; TRBD2 matches at 7 bases. This CDR3 region has 15 residues. Per germline, CDR1 LGHNA and CDR2 YSLEER. V was clipped by 6 bases and J by 0 bases; unmatched bases: 8. In DNA, the CDR3 is TGCGCCAGCAGTTTACAGCGGGGCCCCTCCTACGAGCAGTACTTC. Translating gives CASSLQRGPSYEQYF.

This clonotype came up many times. The CDR3 region has the DNA TGTGCCAGCAGCTCTTACAGGGGGCGCCAAGAGACCCAGTACTTC. Translating it yields CASSSYRGRQETQYF. The gene calls are TRBV11-2 and TRBJ2-5, with 9 bases matching TRBD1. This CDR3 comprises 15 residues. Germline V CDR1 and CDR2: SGHAT, FQNNGV. J gave up 1 base and V 4 bases, and 4 bases lay outside the gene matches.

This clonotype was detected ten times or more. This chain connects TRBV7-2 to TRBJ2-7; the D is unclear. CDR1 and CDR2 (germline): SGHTA, FQGNSA. The CDR3 sequence is 14 residues long. Trimming removed 4 bases at V and 0 bases at J, with 10 bases between. CDR3 nucleotide sequence: TGTGCCAGCAGCTCGACTTCGAGCTCCTACGAGCAGTACTTC. This sequence encodes CASSSTSSSYEQYF.

Ten or more counts support this clonotype. The chain uses TRBV5-1 and TRBJ2-4, with D hard to call. The CDR3 spans 14 residues. In germline, CDR1 is SGHRS, CDR2 YFSETQ. The ends were cut back, 5 bases at V and 8 bases at J, with 17 bases in the middle. The CDR3 reads CASRLGRSGDIQYF. In nucleotides, the CDR3 is TGCGCCAGCAGGTTAGGGCGGAGTGGAGACATTCAGTACTTC.

This chain uses TRBV14 with TRBJ1-2, with D perhaps TRBD1 (5 bases). Germline CDR1 reads SGHDN; CDR2 reads FVKESK. The ends were cut back, 2 bases at V and 2 bases at J, with 12 bases in the middle. The CDR3 length is 15 residues. CDR3 nucleotide sequence: TGTGCCAGCAGCCAATTCCCCCGGGGGAACTATGGCTACACCTTC. As protein: CASSQFPRGNYGYTF.

CDR3 nucleotides: TGTGCCAGCAGTAAAGCCGACAGGGTTAGATCCGAGCAGTACTTC. The encoded protein is CASSKADRVRSEQYF. The chain has TRBV28 and TRBJ2-4, with 7 bases matching TRBD1. The assigned J gene may be wrong: the sequence end matches TRBJ2-7 better. There are 15 residues in the CDR3. The germline gives CDR1 MDHEN, CDR2 SYDVKM.

In its sample, this clonotype was seen a few times. The chain recombines TRBV7-3 with TRBJ2-1, with a tentative D call TRBD2 (6 bases). V was cut by 0 bases and J by 2 bases, with 14 bases left in between. Germline V lookup: CDR1 SGHTA, CDR2 FQGTGA. The CDR3 extends over 17 amino acids. CDR3 sequence reads: CASSLTGGSSAYNEQFF. CDR3 nucleotides: TGTGCCAGCAGCTTAACGGGCGGGTCTAGCGCCTACAATGAGCAGTTCTTC.

Many counts were recorded for this clonotype. V is TRBV20-1 and J is TRBJ1-2; a weak D match, TRBD1 (5 bases). With 6 bases removed from V and 2 bases from J, the gap between germline ends came to 16 bases. The germline V gene has CDR1 DFQATT and CDR2 SNEGSKA (reference sequence). The CDR3 is made up of 14 amino acids. The DNA for the CDR3 is TGCAGTGCGAAGATATTCGACAGAAACTATGGCTACACCTTC. It specifies CSAKIFDRNYGYTF.

This clonotype showed up just a few times. The gene calls are TRBV4-1 and TRBJ1-5; D unclear. This CDR3 has 14 residues. Trimming left V 2 bases short and J 4 bases short, with 9 bases between. Germline V lookup: CDR1 MGHRA, CDR2 YSYEKL. CDR3 nucleotide sequence: TGCGCCAGCAGCCAAACGGGTCGAAATCAGCCCCAGCATTTT. It is translated as CASSQTGRNQPQHF.

The chain links TRBV7-9 to TRBJ2-4; D may be TRBD2 (6 bases). This CDR3 contains 14 residues. Trimming cost V 3 bases and J 13 bases, with 19 bases left between them. The V gene's germline CDR1 is SEHNR and CDR2 FQNEAQ (reference sequence). The CDR3 is CASSFSGLPWEQYF. The CDR3 DNA sequence: TGTGCCAGCAGCTTTTCCGGACTACCCTGGGAGCAGTACTTC.

This clonotype was observed a handful of times. This rearrangement joins TRBV3-1 to TRBJ2-5; maybe TRBD1 (6 bases). Germline V gives CDR1 LGHDT, CDR2 YNNKEL (reference sequence). V gave up 0 bases and J gave up 3 bases, with 20 bases separating them. There are 18 residues in the CDR3. This chain's CDR3 is CASSQDRRGPQGKETQYF. The DNA of the CDR3 is TGTGCCAGCAGCCAAGATCGACGAGGGCCCCAGGGGAAAGAGACCCAGTACTTC.

The genes are TRBV12-3 or TRBV12-4 and TRBJ2-1, with TRBD2 matching 14 bases. This CDR3 comprises 13 residues. Unmatched junction bases numbered 8, after V lost 7 bases and J lost 15 bases. This CDR3 is CASTPGTSGGLFF. The CDR3 DNA follows: TGTGCCAGCACCCCCGGGACTAGCGGGGGCTTGTTCTTC.

This clonotype was seen at least ten times. The rearrangement links TRBV29-1 to TRBJ2-3; D is ambiguous. The germline V and J ends were trimmed by 0 bases and 0 bases, with 10 bases remaining between them. Germline V gives CDR1 SQVTM, CDR2 ANQGSEA. The CDR3 loop spans 15 amino acids. CDR3 sequence: CSVEDRRYSTDTQYF. CDR3 nucleotides: TGCAGCGTTGAAGATCGTCGTTATAGCACAGATACGCAGTATTTT.